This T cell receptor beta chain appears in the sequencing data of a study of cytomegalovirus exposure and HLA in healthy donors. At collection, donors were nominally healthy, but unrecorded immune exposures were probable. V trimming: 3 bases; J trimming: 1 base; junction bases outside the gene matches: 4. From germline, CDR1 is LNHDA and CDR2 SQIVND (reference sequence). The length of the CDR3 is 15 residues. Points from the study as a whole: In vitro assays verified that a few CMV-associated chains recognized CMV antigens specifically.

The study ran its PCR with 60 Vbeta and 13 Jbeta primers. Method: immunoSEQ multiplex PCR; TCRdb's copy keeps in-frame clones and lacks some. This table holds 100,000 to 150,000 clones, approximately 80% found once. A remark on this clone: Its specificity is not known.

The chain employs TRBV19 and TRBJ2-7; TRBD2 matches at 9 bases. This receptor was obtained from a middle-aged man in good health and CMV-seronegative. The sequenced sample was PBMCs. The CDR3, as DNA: TGTGCCAGTAGTATGAGCGGGGGGCCTTCCTACGAGCAGTACTTC. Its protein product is CASSMSGGPSYEQYF.